The 14 T cell receptor beta chains listed next were all sequenced from one sample in a study of early stage breast cancer tumors. The method was immunoSEQ multiplex PCR; TCRdb's version includes in-frame clones alone and lacks a portion of them. Here the sample spans fewer than 70,000 clones, approximately 80% being singletons. Source material: blood. All receptors derive from a person in their forties with breast cancer.

The rearrangement uses TRBV2 and TRBJ2-7; 7 nucleotides match TRBD1. V shed 11 bases, J shed 4 bases, and the junction held 8 bases outside the gene matches. The germline V gene encodes CDR1 SNHLY and CDR2 FYNNEI. The CDR3 covers 12 residues. CDR3 amino acids: CAYSDRVYEQYF. The CDR3 bases are TGTGCCTATAGTGACAGGGTTTACGAGCAGTACTTC. Supplemented by reference TRBV2 and TRBJ2-7, the full variable domain reads EPEVTQTPSHQVTQMGQEVILRCVPISNHLYFYWYRQILGQKVEFLVSFYNNEISEKSEIFDDQFSVERPDGSNFTLKIRSTKLEDSAMYFCAYSDRVYEQYFGPGTRLTVT.

J is TRBJ2-2 and V is TRBV5-1, with TRBD1 matching over 10 bases. With 3 bases clipped from V and 4 bases from J, the junction kept 6 bases outside the gene matches. This CDR3 has 16 residues. Germline loops: CDR1 SGHRS, CDR2 YFSETQ. CDR3 protein: CASSYGTGASTGELFF. Written as DNA, the CDR3 is TGCGCCAGCAGCTACGGGACAGGGGCGTCCACCGGGGAGCTGTTTTTT.

This clone appeared a single time. The CDR3: CASSRQGAREQYF. As DNA, the CDR3 is TGTGCCAGCAGTAGACAGGGGGCGCGGGAGCAGTACTTC. The chain uses TRBV6-5 and TRBJ2-7; 10 bases are a match to TRBD1. The CDR3 is 13 residues long. The J segment lost 7 bases and the V segment lost 5 bases, leaving 5 bases of the junction unmatched. Germline CDR1 reads MNHEY; CDR2 reads SVGAGI.

This clone was detected once. Other nucleotide sequences in the sample specify the same CDR3. The CDR3 DNA reads as TGTGCCAGCAGCTTACCGGGACAGGCGAACGAGCAGTACTTC. This gives the protein CASSLPGQANEQYF. J is TRBJ2-7 and V is TRBV11-3, with 8 nucleotides matching TRBD1. V was clipped by 2 bases and J by 5 bases; unmatched bases: 5. The CDR3 sequence is 14 residues long. Germline-derived CDR1 and CDR2 are SGHNT and YENEEA.

The chain is built from TRBV19 and TRBJ1-5, with D possibly matching TRBD1 (5 bases). V was clipped by 7 bases and J by 2 bases, with 12 bases between them. Germline V gives CDR1 LNHDA, CDR2 SQIVND (reference sequence). The CDR3 consists of 14 residues. The CDR3 spells CASKQGQGNQPQHF. CDR3 bases: TGTGCCAGTAAGCAGGGTCAAGGCAATCAGCCCCAGCATTTT.

The chain combines TRBV5-1 with TRBJ2-1; 8 bases are a match to TRBD2. V was clipped by 2 bases and J by 8 bases; unmatched bases: 6. The germline V gene has CDR1 SGHRS and CDR2 YFSETQ. The CDR3 sequence is 14 residues long. The CDR3, as DNA: TGCGCCAGCAGCTTCGATAGCGGGAAGTATGAGCAGTTCTTC. Amino acid sequence: CASSFDSGKYEQFF.

The chain combines TRBV28 with TRBJ1-1, with D possibly being TRBD1 (6 bases). The CDR3 extends over 15 amino acids. V was shortened by 9 bases and J by 1 base, with 18 bases between the two germline ends. Germline V gene data show CDR1 as MDHEN and CDR2 as SYDVKM. Here the CDR3 reads CASVLQGVGNTEAFF. The CDR3, as DNA: TGTGCCAGTGTGCTACAGGGAGTCGGGAACACTGAAGCTTTCTTT.

This clone was seen a few times. The chain combines TRBV18 with TRBJ1-2; 7 positions agree with TRBD1. The CDR3 covers 14 residues. Germline loops: CDR1 KGHSH, CDR2 LQKENI. Trimming took 6 bases from V and 6 from J; bases not matched to a gene: 10. The CDR3 DNA sequence: TGTGCCAGCTCGATCCGGGACAGTGAAGATGGCTACACCTTC. Translating it yields CASSIRDSEDGYTF.

The chain is built from TRBV2 and TRBJ1-3; the D gene is possibly TRBD1 (5 bases). This CDR3 spans 20 amino acids. Germline loops: CDR1 SNHLY, CDR2 FYNNEI. The ends were cut back, 6 bases at V and 4 bases at J, with 31 bases in the middle. The CDR3: CASSNYPRAQTGGPGNTIYF. Here the CDR3 DNA reads TGTGCCAGCAGCAATTACCCCAGGGCCCAAACTGGAGGGCCCGGAAACACCATATATTTT.

The chain carries TRBV19 and TRBJ1-2; a possible D gene is TRBD1 (6 bases). Between the trimmed V and J ends, which lost 7 bases and 4 bases, there was a span of 25 bases. The CDR3 has 17 amino acids. Germline lookup yields CDR1 LNHDA and CDR2 SQIVND (reference sequence). The CDR3 DNA reads as TGTGCCAGTAACCCGACAGGCCCGAGCCCTTGGGGCTATGGCTACACCTTC. It encodes CASNPTGPSPWGYGYTF.

The rearrangement links TRBV19 to TRBJ1-5; 9 bases agree with TRBD1. With 5 bases clipped from V and 7 bases from J, the junction kept 9 bases outside the gene matches. The CDR3 length is 15 residues. Germline V gene sequence: CDR1 LNHDA, CDR2 SQIVND (reference sequence). The DNA of the CDR3 is TGTGCCAGTAGTCCCCAGGGACAGGGAAGGCAGCCCCAGCATTTT. This codes for CASSPQGQGRQPQHF.

This chain links TRBV6-6 with TRBJ1-5; 7 bases line up with TRBD1. J lost 11 bases, V lost 8 bases, and 12 bases had no gene match. The CDR3 is made up of 13 amino acids. From germline, CDR1 is MNHNY and CDR2 SVGAGI (reference sequence). The CDR3 region has the DNA TGTGCCAGCGTAACAGGGGCCCCGGGGACCCAGCATTTT. It codes for CASVTGAPGTQHF.

The chain carries TRBV5-1 and TRBJ2-1; 8 nucleotides align to TRBD2. Germline V CDR1 and CDR2: SGHRS, YFSETQ. This CDR3 comprises 15 residues. Trimming took 7 bases from V and 1 from J; bases not matched to a gene: 7. CDR3 amino acids: CASYPREASYNEQFF. CDR3 bases: TGCGCCAGCTATCCGCGGGAGGCTTCCTACAATGAGCAGTTCTTC.

A word on this clone: This specimen includes other DNA sequences encoding the same CDR3. The chain combines TRBV7-9 with TRBJ2-3; D not resolved. CDR3 length: 12 amino acids. Germline CDR1 and CDR2: SEHNR and FQNEAQ (reference sequence). V shed 2 bases and J shed 6 bases, with 6 bases lying between them. This CDR3 reads CASSLSSDTQYF. CDR3 nucleotide sequence: TGTGCCAGCAGCTTATCGTCGGATACGCAGTATTTT. The full variable domain, its missing parts supplied by reference TRBV7-9 and TRBJ2-3, is DTGVSQNPRHKITKRGQNVTFRCDPISEHNRLYWYRQTLGQGPEFLTYFQNEAQLEKSRLLSDRFSAERPKGSFSTLEIQRTEQGDSAMYLCASSLSSDTQYFGPGTRLTVL.